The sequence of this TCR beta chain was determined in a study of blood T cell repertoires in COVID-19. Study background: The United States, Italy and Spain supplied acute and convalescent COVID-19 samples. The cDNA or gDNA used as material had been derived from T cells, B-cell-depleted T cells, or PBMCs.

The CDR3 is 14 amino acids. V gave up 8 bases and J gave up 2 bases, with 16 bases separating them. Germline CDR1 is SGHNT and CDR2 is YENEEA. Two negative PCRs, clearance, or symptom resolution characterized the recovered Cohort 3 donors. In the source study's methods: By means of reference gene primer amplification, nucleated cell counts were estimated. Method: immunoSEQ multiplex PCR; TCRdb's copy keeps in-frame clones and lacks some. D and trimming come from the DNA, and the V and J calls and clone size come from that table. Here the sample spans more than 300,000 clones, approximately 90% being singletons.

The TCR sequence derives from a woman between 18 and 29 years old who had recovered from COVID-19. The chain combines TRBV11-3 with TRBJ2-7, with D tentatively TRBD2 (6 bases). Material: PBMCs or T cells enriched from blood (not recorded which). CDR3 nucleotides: TGTGCCAGCTCAGGTCGGACTACTCCCTACGAGCAGTACTTC. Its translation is CASSGRTTPYEQYF.